The 3 T cell receptor beta chains below come from one sample, sequenced in a study of CD8 T cells in Susac syndrome. RNA amounts of 0.5 to 1 ug underwent reverse transcription with random hexamers. Via MiXCR, TCRdb re-called the immunoSEQ multiplex PCR reads, giving one row per CDR3 protein. The sample carries a few hundred thousand distinct CDR3 sequences, around 95% recorded once. What was sequenced was CD4+ T cells from PBMCs. The source is a human donor with multiple sclerosis.

The chain carries TRBV4-1 and TRBJ1-4; the D gene is possibly TRBD1 (6 bases). Germline V lookup: CDR1 MGHRA, CDR2 YSYEKL. Trimming took 0 bases from V and 3 from J, leaving 14 bases between them. The CDR3 has 17 residues. Here the CDR3 DNA reads TGCGCCAGCAGCCAAGAAGTCCCAGGGGCAGCTAATGAAAAACTGTTTTTT. Translation gives CASSQEVPGAANEKLFF.

V and J are TRBV29-1 and TRBJ2-2; TRBD2 might be the D (6 bases). Trimming left V 4 bases short and J 2 bases short, with 11 bases between. Germline CDR1 reads SQVTM; CDR2 reads ANQGSEA. The CDR3 length is 14 residues. The CDR3 coding sequence is TGCAGCGTTGCTCGCGGGGACAACACCGGGGAGCTGTTTTTT. This gives the protein CSVARGDNTGELFF.

The chain is built from TRBV6-1 and TRBJ2-5; 8 bases align to TRBD1. V was pared by 3 bases and J by 5 bases, with 5 bases of the junction left unmatched. Germline V gene lookup returns CDR1 MNHNS and CDR2 SASEGT. This CDR3 is 14 amino acids long. CDR3 amino acids: CASSEQGARETQYF. CDR3 bases: TGTGCCAGCAGTGAGCAGGGGGCTCGGGAGACCCAGTACTTC.